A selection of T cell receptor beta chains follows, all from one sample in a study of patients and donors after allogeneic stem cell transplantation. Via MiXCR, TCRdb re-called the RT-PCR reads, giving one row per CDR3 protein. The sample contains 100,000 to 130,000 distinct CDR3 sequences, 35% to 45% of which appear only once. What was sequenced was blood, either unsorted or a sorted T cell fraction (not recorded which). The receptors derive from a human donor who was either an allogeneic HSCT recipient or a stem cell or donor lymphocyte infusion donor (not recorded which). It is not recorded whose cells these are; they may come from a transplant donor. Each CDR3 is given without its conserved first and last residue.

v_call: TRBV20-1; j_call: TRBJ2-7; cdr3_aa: SARRGFSYEQY
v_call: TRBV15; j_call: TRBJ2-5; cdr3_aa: ATSRDPQGRGETQY
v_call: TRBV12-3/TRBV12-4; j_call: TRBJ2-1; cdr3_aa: ASSLGTTQF
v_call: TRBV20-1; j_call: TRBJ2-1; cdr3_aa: SAPGRGHEQF
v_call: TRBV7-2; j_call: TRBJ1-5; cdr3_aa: ASSRTLQGLQPQH
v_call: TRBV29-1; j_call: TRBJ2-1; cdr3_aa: SVEDPHWGSYNEQF
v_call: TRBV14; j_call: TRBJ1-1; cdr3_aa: ASSRRQVVTEAF
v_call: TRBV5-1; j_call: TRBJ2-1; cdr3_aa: ASSPETGPNEQF
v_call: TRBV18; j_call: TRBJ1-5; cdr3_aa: ASSPTSDQPQH
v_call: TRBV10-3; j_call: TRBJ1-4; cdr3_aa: AISESGQNEKLF
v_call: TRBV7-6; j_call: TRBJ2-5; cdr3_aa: ASTRLAGLQETQY
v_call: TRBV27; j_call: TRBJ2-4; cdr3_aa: ASSLWGGTAKNIQY
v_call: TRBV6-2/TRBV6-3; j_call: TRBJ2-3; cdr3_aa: ASSYSGLAGGPGDTQY
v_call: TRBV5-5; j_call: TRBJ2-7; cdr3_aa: ASSLVAGTYEQY
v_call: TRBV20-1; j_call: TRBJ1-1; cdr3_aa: SARDGMNTEAF
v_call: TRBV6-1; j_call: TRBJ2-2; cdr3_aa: ASSLEQFIGELF
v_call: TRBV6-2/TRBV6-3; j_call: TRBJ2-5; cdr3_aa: ASSYGYSQETQY
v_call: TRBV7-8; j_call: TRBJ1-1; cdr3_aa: ASSRSGQGGTEAF
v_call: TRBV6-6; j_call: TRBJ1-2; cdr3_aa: ASSYSETAYGYT
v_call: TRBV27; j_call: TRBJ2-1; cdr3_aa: ASSLLSPGTDEQF
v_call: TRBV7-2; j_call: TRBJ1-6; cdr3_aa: ASSLRTGRKFEPLH
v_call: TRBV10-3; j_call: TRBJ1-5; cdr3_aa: ASRRDSNQPQH
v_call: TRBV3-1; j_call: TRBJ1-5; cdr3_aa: ASSQAGSNQPQH
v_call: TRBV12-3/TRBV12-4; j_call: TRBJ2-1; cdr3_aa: ASSLFSGYNEQF